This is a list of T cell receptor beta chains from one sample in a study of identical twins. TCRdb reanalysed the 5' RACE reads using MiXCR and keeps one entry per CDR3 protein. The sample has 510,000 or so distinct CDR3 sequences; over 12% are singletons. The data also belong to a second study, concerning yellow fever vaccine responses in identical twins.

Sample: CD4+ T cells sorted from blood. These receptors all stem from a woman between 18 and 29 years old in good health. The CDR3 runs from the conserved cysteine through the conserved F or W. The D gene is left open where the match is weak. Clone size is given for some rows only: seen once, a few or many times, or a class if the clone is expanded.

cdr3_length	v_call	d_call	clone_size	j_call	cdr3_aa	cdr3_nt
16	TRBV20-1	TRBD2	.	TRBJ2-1	CSAPPSPLAAYNEQFF	TGCAGTGCTCCCCCAAGCCCCCTAGCGGCCTACAATGAGCAGTTCTTC
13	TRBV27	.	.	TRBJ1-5	CASSSRSNQPQHF	TGTGCCAGCAGCTCCAGGAGCAATCAGCCCCAGCATTTT
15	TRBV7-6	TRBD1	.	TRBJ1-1	CASSLTTGGSSEAFF	TGTGCCAGCAGCTTAACGACAGGGGGCTCGTCTGAAGCTTTCTTT
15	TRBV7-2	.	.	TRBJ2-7	CASSLAPGGSYEQYF	TGTGCCAGCAGCTTAGCTCCCGGGGGCTCCTACGAGCAGTACTTC
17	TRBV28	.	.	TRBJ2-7	CASSPIHEASRTHEQYF	TGTGCCAGCAGTCCCATCCACGAGGCTAGCAGGACCCACGAGCAGTACTTC
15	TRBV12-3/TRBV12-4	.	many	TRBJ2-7	CASSLERGDGYEQYF	TGTGCCAGCAGTTTGGAAAGGGGGGACGGATACGAGCAGTACTTC
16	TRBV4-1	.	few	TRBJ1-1	CASSQDPPRGAGGAFF	TGCGCCAGCAGCCAAGATCCCCCCCGGGGGGCAGGTGGAGCTTTCTTT
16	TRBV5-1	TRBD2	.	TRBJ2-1	CASSLTGGANYNEQFF	TGCGCCAGCAGCTTGACGGGGGGGGCCAACTACAATGAGCAGTTCTTC
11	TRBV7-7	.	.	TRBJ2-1	CASRIRNEQFF	TGTGCCAGCAGAATTAGGAATGAGCAGTTCTTC
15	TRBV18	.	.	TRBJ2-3	CASSPPSGSTDTQYF	TGTGCCAGCTCACCACCGTCAGGTTCCACAGATACGCAGTATTTT
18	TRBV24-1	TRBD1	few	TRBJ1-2	CATSDTSGTGGTNYGYTF	TGTGCCACCAGTGACACATCCGGGACAGGGGGGACTAACTATGGCTACACCTTC
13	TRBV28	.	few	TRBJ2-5	CASTPGRQETQYF	TGTGCCAGCACTCCGGGACGGCAAGAGACCCAGTACTTC
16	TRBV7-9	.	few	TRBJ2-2	CASSSPRSSYTGELFF	TGTGCCAGCAGCTCCCCCAGAAGTTCGTACACCGGGGAGCTGTTTTTT
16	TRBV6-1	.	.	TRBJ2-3	CASSELTGGRPYTQYF	TGTGCCAGCAGTGAACTCACCGGGGGCCGCCCTTATACGCAGTATTTT
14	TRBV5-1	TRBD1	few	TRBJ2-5	CASSPGQAEETQYF	TGCGCCAGCAGCCCGGGACAGGCGGAGGAGACCCAGTACTTC
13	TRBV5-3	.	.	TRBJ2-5	CARSFGKQETQYF	TGTGCCAGAAGCTTTGGGAAACAAGAGACCCAGTACTTC
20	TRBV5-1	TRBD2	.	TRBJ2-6	CASSFWGGVTSSSGANVLTF	TGCGCCAGCAGCTTCTGGGGAGGGGTCACATCCTCCTCTGGGGCCAACGTCCTGACTTTC
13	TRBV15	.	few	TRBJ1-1	CATSRDRNTEAFF	TGTGCCACCAGCAGAGACCGGAACACTGAAGCTTTCTTT
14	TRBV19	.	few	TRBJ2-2	CASNSHSDTGELFF	TGTGCCAGCAATAGTCATTCGGACACCGGGGAGCTGTTTTTT
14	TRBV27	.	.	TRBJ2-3	CASTLRTGTDTQYF	TGTGCCAGCACCCTCCGGACAGGCACAGATACGCAGTATTTT
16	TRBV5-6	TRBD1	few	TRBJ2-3	CASSPPGQGWPDTQYF	TGTGCCAGCAGCCCGCCGGGACAGGGGTGGCCAGATACGCAGTATTTT
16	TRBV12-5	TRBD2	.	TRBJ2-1	CASAPEAGGRSSEQFF	TGTGCTAGTGCCCCCGAAGCGGGGGGGCGGTCTTCTGAGCAGTTCTTC
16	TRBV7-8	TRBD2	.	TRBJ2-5	CASRRARLAGEETQYF	TGTGCCAGCCGCAGAGCCCGGCTAGCGGGAGAAGAGACCCAGTACTTC
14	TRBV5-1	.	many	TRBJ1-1	CASRAGQLNTEAFF	TGCGCCAGCAGGGCCGGACAGCTGAACACTGAAGCTTTCTTT
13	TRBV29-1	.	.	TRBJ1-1	CSGSRGSNTEAFF	TGCAGCGGATCGCGGGGTTCGAACACTGAAGCTTTCTTT
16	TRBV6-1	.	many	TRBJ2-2	CASRRRGQSNTGELFF	TGTGCCAGCAGACGCCGAGGACAGAGTAACACCGGGGAGCTGTTTTTT
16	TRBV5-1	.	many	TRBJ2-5	CASSSGTGRKQETQYF	TGCGCCAGCAGCTCCGGAACCGGACGAAAACAAGAGACCCAGTACTTC
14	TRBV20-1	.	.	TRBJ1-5	CSARGLFSNQPQHF	TGCAGTGCGCGGGGGTTATTTAGCAATCAGCCCCAGCATTTT
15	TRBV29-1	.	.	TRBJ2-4	CSVETGLSSKNIQYF	TGCAGCGTTGAAACCGGGCTCAGTTCCAAAAACATTCAGTACTTC
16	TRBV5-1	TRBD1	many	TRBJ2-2	CASSLPGQGNTGELFF	TGCGCCAGCAGCCTCCCGGGACAGGGTAACACCGGGGAGCTGTTTTTT
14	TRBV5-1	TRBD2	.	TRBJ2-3	CASSEAGSTDTQYF	TGCGCCAGCAGCGAAGCGGGGAGCACAGATACGCAGTATTTT
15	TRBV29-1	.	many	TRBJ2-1	CSGRLASSSYNEQFF	TGCAGCGGCCGGCTGGCATCGAGCTCCTACAATGAGCAGTTCTTC
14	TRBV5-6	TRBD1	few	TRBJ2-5	CASSTRTGAETQYF	TGTGCCAGCAGCACCCGGACAGGGGCAGAGACCCAGTACTTC